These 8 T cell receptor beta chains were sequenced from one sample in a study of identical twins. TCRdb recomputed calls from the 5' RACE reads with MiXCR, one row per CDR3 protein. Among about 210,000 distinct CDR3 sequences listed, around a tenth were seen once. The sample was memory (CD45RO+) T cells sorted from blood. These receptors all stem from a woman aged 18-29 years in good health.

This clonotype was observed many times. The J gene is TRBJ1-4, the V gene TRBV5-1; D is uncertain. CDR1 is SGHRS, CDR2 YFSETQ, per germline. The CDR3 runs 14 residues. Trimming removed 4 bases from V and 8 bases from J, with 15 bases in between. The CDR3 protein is CASSRGEGREKLFF. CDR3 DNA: TGCGCCAGCAGCAGAGGCGAGGGCCGGGAAAAACTGTTTTTT.

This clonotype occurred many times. The CDR3 region is CASRGLGEGNEQFF. CDR3 nucleotide sequence: TGTGCCAGCAGGGGACTAGGGGAGGGCAATGAGCAGTTCTTC. V gene TRBV12-3 or TRBV12-4 combines with J gene TRBJ2-1; 8 bases fit TRBD2. V lost 6 bases and J lost 6; bases outside the gene matches: 7. There are 14 residues in the CDR3.

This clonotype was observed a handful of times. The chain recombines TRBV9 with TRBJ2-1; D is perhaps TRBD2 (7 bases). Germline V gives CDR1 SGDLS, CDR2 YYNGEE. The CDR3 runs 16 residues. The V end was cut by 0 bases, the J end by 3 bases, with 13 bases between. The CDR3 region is CASSVAGRGGYNEQFF. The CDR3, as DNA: TGTGCCAGCAGCGTAGCTGGGAGGGGGGGCTACAATGAGCAGTTCTTC.

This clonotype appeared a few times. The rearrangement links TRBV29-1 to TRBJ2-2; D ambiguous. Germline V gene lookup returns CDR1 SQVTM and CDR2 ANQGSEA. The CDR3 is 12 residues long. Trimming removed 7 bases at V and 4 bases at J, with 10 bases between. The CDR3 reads CSAPDITGELFF. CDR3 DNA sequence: TGCAGCGCCCCCGACATCACCGGGGAGCTGTTTTTT.

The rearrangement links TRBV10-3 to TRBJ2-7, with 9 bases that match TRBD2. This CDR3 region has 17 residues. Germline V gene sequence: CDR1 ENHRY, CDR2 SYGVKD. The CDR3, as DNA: TGTGCTCACTCCGGCGGGGCTAGCGGGACGGGCTCCTACGAGCAGTACTTC. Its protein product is CAHSGGASGTGSYEQYF.

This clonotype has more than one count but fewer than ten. The CDR3 sequence is CASSYTREGYNEQFF. The DNA of the CDR3 is TGTGCCAGCAGTTACACCAGGGAAGGCTACAATGAGCAGTTCTTC. The V gene is TRBV6-5, the J gene TRBJ2-1, with D perhaps TRBD1 (5 bases). Germline lookup yields CDR1 MNHEY and CDR2 SVGAGI. The CDR3 is made up of 15 amino acids. Between the trimmed V and J ends, which lost 2 bases and 3 bases, there was a span of 11 bases.

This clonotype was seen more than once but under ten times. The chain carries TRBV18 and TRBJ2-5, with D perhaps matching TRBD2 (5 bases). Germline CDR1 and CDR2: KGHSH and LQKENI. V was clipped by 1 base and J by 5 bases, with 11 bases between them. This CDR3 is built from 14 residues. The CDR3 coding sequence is TGTGCCAGCTCACCACTACTGGAGGTGGAGACCCAGTACTTC. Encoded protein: CASSPLLEVETQYF.

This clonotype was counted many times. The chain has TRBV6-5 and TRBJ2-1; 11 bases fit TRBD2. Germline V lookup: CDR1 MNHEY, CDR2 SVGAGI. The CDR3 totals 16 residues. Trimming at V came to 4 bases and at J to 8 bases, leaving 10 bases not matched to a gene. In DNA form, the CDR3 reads TGTGCCAGCAGTTCAACCGGGACTAGCGGAAGTGATGAGCAGTTCTTC. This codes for CASSSTGTSGSDEQFF.